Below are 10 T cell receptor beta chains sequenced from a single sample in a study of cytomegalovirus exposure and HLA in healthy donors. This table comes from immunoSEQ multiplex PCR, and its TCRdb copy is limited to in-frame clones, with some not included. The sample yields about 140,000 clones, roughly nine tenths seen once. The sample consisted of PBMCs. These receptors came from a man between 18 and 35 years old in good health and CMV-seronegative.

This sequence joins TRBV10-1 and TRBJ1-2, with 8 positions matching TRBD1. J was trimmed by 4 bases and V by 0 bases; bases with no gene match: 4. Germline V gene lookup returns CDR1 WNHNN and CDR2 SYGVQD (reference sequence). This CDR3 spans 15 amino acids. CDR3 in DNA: TGCGCCAGCAGTGAGTCGAAGGACAGGGTCTATGGCTACACCTTC. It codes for CASSESKDRVYGYTF.

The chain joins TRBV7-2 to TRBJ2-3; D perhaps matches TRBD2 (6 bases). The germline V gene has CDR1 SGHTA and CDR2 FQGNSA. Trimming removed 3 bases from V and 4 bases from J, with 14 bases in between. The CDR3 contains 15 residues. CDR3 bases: TGTGCCAGCAGCTTCACGGGAGCAAGCGCAGATACGCAGTATTTT. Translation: CASSFTGASADTQYF.

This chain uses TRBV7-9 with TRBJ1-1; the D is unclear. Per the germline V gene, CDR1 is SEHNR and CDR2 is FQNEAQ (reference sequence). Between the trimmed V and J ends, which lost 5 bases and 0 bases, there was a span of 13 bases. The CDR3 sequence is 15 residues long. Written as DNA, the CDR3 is TGTGCCAGCAGCGTGACGGACTTAATGAACACTGAAGCTTTCTTT. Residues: CASSVTDLMNTEAFF.

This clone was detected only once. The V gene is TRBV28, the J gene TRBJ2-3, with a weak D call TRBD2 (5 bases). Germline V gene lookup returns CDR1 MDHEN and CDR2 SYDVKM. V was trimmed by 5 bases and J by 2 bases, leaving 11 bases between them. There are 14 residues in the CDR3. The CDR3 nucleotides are TGTGCCAGCAGTATAGGACTGCTCACAGATACGCAGTATTTT. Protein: CASSIGLLTDTQYF.

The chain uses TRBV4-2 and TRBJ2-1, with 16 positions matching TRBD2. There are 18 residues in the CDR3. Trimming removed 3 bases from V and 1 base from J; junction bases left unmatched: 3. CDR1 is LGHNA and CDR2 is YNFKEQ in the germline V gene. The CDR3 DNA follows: TGTGCCAGCAGCCAGGGACTAGCGGGGGGGCCGTCCTACAATGAGCAGTTCTTC. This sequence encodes CASSQGLAGGPSYNEQFF.

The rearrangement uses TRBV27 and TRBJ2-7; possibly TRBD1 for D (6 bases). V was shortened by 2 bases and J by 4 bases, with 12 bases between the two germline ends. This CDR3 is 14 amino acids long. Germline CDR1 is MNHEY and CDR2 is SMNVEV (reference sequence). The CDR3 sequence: CASSLVQGAYEQYF. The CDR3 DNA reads TGTGCCAGCAGTTTAGTACAGGGTGCGTACGAGCAGTACTTC.

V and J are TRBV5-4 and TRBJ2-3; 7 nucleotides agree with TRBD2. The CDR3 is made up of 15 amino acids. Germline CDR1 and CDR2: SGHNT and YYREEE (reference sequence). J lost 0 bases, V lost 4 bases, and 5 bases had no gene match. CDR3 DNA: TGTGCCAGCAGCCGGCGGGACTACAGCACAGATACGCAGTATTTT. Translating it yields CASSRRDYSTDTQYF.

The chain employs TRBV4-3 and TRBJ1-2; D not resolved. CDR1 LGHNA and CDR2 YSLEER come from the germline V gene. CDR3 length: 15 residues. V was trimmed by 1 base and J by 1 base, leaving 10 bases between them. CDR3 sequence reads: CASSQAAGNNYGYTF. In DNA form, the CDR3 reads TGCGCCAGCAGCCAAGCGGCAGGAAATAACTATGGCTACACCTTC.

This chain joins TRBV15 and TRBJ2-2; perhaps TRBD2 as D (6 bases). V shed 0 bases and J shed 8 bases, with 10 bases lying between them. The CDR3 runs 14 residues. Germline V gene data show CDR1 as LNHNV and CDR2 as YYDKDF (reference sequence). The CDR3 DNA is TGTGCCACCAGCAGAGATCGGAGGGGAGGGGAGCTGTTTTTT. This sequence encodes CATSRDRRGGELFF.

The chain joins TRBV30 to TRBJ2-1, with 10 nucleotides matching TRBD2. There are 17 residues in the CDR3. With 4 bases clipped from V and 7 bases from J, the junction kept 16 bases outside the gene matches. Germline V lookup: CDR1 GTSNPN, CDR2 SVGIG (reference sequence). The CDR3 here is CAWTRGASGRGGNEQFF. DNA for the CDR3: TGTGCCTGGACCCGAGGGGCTAGCGGGAGAGGAGGGAATGAGCAGTTCTTC.